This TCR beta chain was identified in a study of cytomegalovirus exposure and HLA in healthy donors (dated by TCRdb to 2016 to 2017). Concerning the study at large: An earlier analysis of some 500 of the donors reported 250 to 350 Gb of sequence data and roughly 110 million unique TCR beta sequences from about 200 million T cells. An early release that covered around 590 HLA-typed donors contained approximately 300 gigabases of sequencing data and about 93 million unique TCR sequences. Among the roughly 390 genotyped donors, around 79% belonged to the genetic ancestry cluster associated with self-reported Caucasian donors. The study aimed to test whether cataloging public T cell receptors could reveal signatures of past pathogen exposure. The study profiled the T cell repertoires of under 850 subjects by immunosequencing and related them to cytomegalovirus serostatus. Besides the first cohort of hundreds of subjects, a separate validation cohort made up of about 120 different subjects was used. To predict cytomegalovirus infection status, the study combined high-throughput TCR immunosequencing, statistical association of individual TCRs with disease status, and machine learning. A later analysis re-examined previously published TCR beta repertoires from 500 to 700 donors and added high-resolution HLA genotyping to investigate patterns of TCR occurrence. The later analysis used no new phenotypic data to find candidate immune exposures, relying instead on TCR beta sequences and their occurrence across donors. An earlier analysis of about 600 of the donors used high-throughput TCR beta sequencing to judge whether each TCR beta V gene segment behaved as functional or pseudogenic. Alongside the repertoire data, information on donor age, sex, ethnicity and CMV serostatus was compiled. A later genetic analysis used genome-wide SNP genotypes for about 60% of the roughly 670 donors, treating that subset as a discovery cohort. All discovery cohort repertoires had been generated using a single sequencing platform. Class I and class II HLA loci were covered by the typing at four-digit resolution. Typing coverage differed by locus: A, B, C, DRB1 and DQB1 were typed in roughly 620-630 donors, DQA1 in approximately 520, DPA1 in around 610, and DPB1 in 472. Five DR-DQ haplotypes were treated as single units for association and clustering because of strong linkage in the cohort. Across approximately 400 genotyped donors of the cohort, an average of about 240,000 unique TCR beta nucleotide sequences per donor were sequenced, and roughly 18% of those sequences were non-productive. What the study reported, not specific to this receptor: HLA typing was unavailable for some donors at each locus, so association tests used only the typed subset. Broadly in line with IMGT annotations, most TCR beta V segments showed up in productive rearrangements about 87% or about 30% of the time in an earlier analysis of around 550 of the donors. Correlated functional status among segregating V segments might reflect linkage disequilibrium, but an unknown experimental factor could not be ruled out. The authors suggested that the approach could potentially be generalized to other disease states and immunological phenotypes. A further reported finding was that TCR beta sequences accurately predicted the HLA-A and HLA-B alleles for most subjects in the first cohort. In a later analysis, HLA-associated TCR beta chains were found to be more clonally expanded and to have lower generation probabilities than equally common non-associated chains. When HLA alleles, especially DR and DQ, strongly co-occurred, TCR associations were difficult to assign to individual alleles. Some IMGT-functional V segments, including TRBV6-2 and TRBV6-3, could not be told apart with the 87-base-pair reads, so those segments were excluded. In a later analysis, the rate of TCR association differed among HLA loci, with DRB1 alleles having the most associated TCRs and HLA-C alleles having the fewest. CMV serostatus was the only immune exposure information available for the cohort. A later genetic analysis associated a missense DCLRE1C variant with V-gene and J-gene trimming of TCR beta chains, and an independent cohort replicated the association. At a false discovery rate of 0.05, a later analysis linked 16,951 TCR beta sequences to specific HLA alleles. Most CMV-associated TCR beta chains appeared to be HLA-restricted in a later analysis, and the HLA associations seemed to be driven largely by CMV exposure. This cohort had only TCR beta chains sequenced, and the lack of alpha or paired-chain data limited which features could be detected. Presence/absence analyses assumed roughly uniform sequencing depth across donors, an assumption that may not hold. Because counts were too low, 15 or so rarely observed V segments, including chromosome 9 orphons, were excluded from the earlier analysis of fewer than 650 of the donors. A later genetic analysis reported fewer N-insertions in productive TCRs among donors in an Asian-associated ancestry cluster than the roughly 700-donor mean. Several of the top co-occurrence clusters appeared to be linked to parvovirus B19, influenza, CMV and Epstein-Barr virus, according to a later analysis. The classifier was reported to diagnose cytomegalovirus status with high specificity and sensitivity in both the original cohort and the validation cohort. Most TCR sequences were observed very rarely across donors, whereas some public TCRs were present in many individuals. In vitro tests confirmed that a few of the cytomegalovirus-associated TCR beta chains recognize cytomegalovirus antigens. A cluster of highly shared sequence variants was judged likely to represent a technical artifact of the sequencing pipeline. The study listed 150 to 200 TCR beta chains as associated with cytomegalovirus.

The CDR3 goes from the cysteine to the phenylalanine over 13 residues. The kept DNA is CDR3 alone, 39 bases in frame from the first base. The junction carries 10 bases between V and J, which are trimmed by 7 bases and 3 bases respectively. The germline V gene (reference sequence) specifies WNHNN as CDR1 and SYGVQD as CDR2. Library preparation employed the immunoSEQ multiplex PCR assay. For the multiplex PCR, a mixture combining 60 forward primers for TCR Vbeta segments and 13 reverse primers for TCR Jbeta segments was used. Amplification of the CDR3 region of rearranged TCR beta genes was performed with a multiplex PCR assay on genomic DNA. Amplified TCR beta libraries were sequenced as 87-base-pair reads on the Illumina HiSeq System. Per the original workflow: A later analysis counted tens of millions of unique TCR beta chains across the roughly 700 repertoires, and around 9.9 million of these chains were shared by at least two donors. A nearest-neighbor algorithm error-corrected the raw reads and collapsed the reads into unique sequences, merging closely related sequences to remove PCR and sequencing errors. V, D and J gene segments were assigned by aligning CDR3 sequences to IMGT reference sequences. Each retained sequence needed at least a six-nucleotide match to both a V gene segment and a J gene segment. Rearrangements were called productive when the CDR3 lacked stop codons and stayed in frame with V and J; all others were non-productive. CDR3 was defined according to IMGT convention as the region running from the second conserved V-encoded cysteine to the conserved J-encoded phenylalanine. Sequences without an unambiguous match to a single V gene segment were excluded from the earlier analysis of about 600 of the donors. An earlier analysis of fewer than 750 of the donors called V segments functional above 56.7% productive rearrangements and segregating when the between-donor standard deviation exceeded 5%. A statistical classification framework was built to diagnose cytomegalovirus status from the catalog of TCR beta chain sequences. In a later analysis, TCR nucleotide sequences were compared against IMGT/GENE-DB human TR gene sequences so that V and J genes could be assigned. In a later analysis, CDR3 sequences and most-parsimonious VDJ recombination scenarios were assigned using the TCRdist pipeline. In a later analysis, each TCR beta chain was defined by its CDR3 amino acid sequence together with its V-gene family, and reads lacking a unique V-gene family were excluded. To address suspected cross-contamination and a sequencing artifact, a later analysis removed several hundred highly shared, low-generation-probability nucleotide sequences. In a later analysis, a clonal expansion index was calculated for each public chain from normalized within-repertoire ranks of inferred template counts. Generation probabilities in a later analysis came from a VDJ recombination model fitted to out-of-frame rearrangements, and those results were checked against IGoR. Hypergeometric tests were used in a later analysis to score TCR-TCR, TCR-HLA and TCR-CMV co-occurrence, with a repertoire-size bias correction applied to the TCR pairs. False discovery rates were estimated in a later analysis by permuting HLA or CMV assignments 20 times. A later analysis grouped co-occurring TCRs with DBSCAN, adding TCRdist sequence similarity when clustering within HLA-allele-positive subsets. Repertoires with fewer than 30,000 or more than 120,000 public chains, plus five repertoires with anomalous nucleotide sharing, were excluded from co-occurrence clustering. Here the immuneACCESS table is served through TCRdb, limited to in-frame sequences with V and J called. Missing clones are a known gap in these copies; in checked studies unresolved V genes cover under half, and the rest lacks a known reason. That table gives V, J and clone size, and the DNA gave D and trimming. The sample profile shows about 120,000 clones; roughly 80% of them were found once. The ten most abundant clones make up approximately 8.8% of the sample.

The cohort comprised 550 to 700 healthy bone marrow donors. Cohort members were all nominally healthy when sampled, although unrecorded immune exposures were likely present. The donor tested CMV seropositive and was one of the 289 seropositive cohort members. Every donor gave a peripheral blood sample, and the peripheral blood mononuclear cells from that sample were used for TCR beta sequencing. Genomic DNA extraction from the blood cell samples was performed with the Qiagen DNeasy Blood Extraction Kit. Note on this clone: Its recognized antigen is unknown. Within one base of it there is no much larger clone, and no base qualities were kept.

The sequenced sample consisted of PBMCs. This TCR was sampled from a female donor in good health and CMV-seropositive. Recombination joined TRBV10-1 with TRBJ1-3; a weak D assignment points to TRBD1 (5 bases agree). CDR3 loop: CASNAGFGNTIYF. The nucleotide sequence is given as TGCGCCAGCAACGCAGGGTTTGGAAACACCATATATTTT.